This T cell receptor (beta chain) is from a study of immune heterogeneity within non-small cell lung tumors. Sample share makes this clonotype medium-sized. Multiplex PCR amplified TCR beta CDR3 with 32 V and 13 J primers. TCRdb called the multiplex PCR reads again in MiXCR, with one record for every CDR3 protein. The repertoire holds some 5,000 distinct CDR3 sequences, around 35% seen once, with about 20% in the top ten. Per sample, roughly 570 ng of bulk tumor genomic DNA was the template used. Each primary tumor yielded several biopsies, collected far apart from one another at surgery. Enrolled individuals presented with untreated, newly diagnosed non-small cell lung cancer and received curative surgery. This CDR3 has 14 amino acids. Germline assignment: CDR1 WNHNN and CDR2 SYGVQD (reference sequence). Trimming cost V 0 bases and J 2 bases, with 8 bases left between them.

This receptor was taken from a woman between 50 and 59 years old with non-small cell lung cancer. Sequencing was carried out using lung tumor tissue. The rearrangement uses TRBV10-1 and TRBJ2-7, with D tentatively TRBD1 (5 bases). The CDR3 bases are TGCGCCAGCAGTGAGTCGGGCAGGGCCTACGAGCAGTACTTC. Its translation: CASSESGRAYEQYF.